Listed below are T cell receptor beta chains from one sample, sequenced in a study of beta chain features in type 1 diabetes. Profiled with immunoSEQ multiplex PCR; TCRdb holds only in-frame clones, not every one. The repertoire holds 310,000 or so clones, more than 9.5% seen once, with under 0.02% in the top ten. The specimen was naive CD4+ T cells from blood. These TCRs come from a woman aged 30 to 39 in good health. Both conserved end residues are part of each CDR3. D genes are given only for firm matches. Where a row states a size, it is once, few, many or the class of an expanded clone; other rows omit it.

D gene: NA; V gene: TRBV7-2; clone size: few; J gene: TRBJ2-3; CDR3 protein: CASSFLGDSATTDTQYF; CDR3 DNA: TGTGCCAGCAGCTTTCTCGGGGACTCCGCCACCACAGATACGCAGTATTTT
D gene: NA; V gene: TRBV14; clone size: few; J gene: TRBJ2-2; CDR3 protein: CASSPRRGSGTGELFF; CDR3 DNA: TGTGCCAGCAGCCCCCGAAGAGGGAGTGGCACCGGGGAGCTGTTTTTT
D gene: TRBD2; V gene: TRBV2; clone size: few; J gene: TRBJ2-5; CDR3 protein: CASSEAGRGGRETQYF; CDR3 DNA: TGTGCCAGCAGTGAAGCGGGGCGCGGGGGACGAGAGACCCAGTACTTC
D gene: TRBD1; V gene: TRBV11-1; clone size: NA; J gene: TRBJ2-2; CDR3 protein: CASSGGQTYTGELFF; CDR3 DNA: TGTGCCAGCAGCGGGGGACAGACTTACACCGGGGAGCTGTTTTTT
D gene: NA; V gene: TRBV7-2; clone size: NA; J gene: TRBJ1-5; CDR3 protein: CASSPSSAVASNQPQHF; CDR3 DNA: TGTGCCAGCAGCCCAAGCTCGGCAGTAGCAAGCAATCAGCCCCAGCATTTT
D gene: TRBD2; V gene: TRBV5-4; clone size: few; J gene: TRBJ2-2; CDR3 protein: CASSLLAGGELGGELFF; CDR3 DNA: TGTGCCAGCAGCTTGTTAGCGGGAGGCGAGTTGGGCGGGGAGCTGTTTTTT
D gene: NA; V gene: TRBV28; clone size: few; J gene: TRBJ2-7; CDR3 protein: CASSPEPGGYEQYF; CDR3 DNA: TGTGCCAGCAGTCCGGAACCCGGAGGGTACGAGCAGTACTTC
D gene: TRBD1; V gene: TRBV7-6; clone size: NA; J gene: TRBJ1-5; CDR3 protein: CASSSGTGGRQPQHF; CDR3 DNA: TGTGCCAGCAGCTCCGGGACAGGGGGCCGGCAGCCCCAGCATTTT
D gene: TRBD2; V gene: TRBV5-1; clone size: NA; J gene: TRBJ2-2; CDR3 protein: CASSAPGLAGDPNTGELFF; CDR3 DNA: TGCGCCAGCAGCGCCCCGGGACTAGCGGGAGACCCGAACACCGGGGAGCTGTTTTTT
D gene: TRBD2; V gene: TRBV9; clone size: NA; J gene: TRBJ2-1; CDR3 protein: CASSSGAGNEQFF; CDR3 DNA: TGTGCCAGCAGCTCCGGAGCGGGGAATGAGCAGTTCTTC